This record concerns one TCR beta chain sequence. The target antigen is unknown. CDR3 length: 16 residues. V was pared by 3 bases and J by 1 base, with 6 bases of the junction left unmatched. Germline V CDR1 and CDR2: WNHNN, SYGVQD (reference sequence). Generated by immunoSEQ multiplex PCR, the TCRdb table keeps only in-frame clones and is missing some. The sample yields approximately 340,000 clones, 92% seen once. This entry is derived from a study of Ad26.COV2.S vaccination and SARS-CoV-2 variants. General observations from the study: Substantial breadth was reported for post-vaccination spike-specific CD8+ and CD4+ T cells. Placebo and vaccine recipients had non-spike TCR breadth that was similar. The placebo group had lower spike-specific TCR breadth than the vaccine recipients did.

This specimen was peripheral blood, taken after recovery from COVID-19. This receptor was taken from a human donor who had recovered from COVID-19. The gene calls are TRBV10-1 and TRBJ2-3, with 8 positions matching TRBD2. The CDR3 here is CASSDLTAGGTDTQYF. In nucleotides, the CDR3 is TGCGCCAGCAGTGACCTCACAGCGGGGGGCACAGATACGCAGTATTTT.